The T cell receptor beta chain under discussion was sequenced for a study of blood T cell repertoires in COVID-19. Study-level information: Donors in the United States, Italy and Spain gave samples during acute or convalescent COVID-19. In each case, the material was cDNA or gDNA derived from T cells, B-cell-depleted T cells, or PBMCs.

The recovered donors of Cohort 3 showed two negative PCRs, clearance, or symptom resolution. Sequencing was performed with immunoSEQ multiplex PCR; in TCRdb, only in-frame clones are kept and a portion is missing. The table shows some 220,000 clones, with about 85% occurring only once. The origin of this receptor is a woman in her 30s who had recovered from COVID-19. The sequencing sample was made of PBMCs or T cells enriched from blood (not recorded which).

The CDR3 region has the DNA TGTGCCAGCTCACCTACGGGTGACCAGAACAATCAGCCCCAGCATTTT. It translates to CASSPTGDQNNQPQHF. V and J are TRBV18 and TRBJ1-5; D is unresolved. The V end was cut by 3 bases, the J end by 3 bases, with 15 bases between. The CDR3 runs 16 residues. Germline CDR1 reads KGHSH; CDR2 reads LQKENI.